These 19 T cell receptor beta chains were sequenced from one sample in a study of blood T cell repertoires in COVID-19. The table came from immunoSEQ multiplex PCR; TCRdb's copy has only in-frame clones and leaves some out. The table includes 150,000 to 200,000 clones, about 89% detected once. Input material: peripheral blood. These receptors all stem from a man between 65 and 85 years old with acute or convalescent COVID-19.

This clone showed up just a few times. This CDR3 reads CASSESWDRLSYQPQHF. The CDR3 region has the DNA TGCGCCAGCAGTGAGTCTTGGGACAGACTCTCTTATCAGCCCCAGCATTTT. This rearrangement joins TRBV10-1 to TRBJ1-5; TRBD1 matches at 7 bases. J lost 5 bases, V lost 0 bases, and 10 bases had no gene match. Germline V gene sequence: CDR1 WNHNN, CDR2 SYGVQD (reference sequence). CDR3 size: 17 residues.

The CDR3 protein is CASSPPQGRSEQYF. The DNA for the CDR3 is TGTGCCAGCAGCCCCCCCCAGGGGCGATCCGAGCAGTACTTC. This chain joins TRBV28 and TRBJ2-7, with D possibly being TRBD1 (6 bases). Deletions cut 6 bases from V and 6 bases from J, with 18 bases between. The germline CDR1 and CDR2 sequences are MDHEN and SYDVKM. The CDR3 covers 14 residues.

This clone has only one observation. This sequence joins TRBV18 and TRBJ1-3, with 7 nucleotides matching TRBD1. J lost 0 bases, V lost 3 bases, and 8 bases had no gene match. The CDR3 contains 17 residues. Germline CDR1 and CDR2: KGHSH and LQKENI. CDR3: CASSPTRTGTSGNTIYF. Here the CDR3 DNA reads TGTGCCAGCTCACCTACTAGGACAGGCACCTCTGGAAACACCATATATTTT.

The chain recombines TRBV4-3 with TRBJ2-5; the match to TRBD2 covers 9 bases. J lost 3 bases, V lost 2 bases, and 1 base had no gene match. CDR1 is LGHNA and CDR2 is YSLEER in the germline V gene. The CDR3 is made up of 14 amino acids. The CDR3 loop reads CASSQLAGEETQYF. The CDR3 DNA sequence: TGCGCCAGCAGCCAATTAGCGGGGGAAGAGACCCAGTACTTC.

The V and J genes are TRBV6-2 or TRBV6-3 and TRBJ2-7; D is possibly TRBD2 (6 bases). V was shortened by 5 bases and J by 0 bases, with 14 bases between the two germline ends. Germline assignment: CDR1 MNHEY and CDR2 SVGEGT. There are 15 residues in the CDR3. Here the CDR3 reads CASSTGDSFSYEQYF. In DNA, the CDR3 is TGTGCCAGCAGTACGGGGGACTCTTTCTCCTACGAGCAGTACTTC.

V usage is TRBV20-1 and J usage is TRBJ1-1; D gene unclear. V lost 3 bases and J 5 bases, leaving 10 bases between the germline ends. This CDR3 is 12 amino acids long. Germline CDR1 and CDR2: DFQATT and SNEGSKA (reference sequence). CDR3 sequence reads: CSASGRETEAFF. CDR3 DNA sequence: TGCAGTGCTAGTGGGAGGGAGACTGAAGCTTTCTTT.

V usage is TRBV7-2 and J usage is TRBJ2-7; D is possibly TRBD1 (5 bases). The germline V and J ends were trimmed by 1 base and 0 bases, with 7 bases remaining between them. Germline CDR1 is SGHTA and CDR2 is FQGNSA. The CDR3 extends over 14 amino acids. The CDR3 sequence is CASSLVQGSYEQYF. The CDR3 bases are TGTGCCAGCAGCTTAGTCCAGGGCTCCTACGAGCAGTACTTC.

The gene calls are TRBV6-5 and TRBJ2-1; perhaps TRBD1 as D (8 bases). Trimming left V 6 bases short and J 4 bases short, with 16 bases between. This CDR3 contains 15 residues. Germline lookup yields CDR1 MNHEY and CDR2 SVGAGI. Written as DNA, the CDR3 is TGTGCCAGCAGGATAACAGGGGGAGGGTACAATGAGCAGTTCTTC. It is translated as CASRITGGGYNEQFF.

This clone was seen a single time. The chain is built from TRBV28 and TRBJ1-2, with D unresolved. V was clipped by 1 base and J by 2 bases, with 8 bases between them. The CDR3 contains 14 residues. Germline V lookup: CDR1 MDHEN, CDR2 SYDVKM. CDR3 loop: CASSLLQQNYGYTF. CDR3 in DNA: TGTGCCAGCAGTTTATTACAGCAAAACTATGGCTACACCTTC.

The J gene is TRBJ2-5, the V gene TRBV7-8; a possible D gene is TRBD2 (5 bases). V lost 9 bases and J lost 7, with 18 bases in between. The CDR3 contains 13 residues. Germline loops: CDR1 SGHVS, CDR2 FQNEAQ. Written as DNA, the CDR3 is TGTGCCAGTAGGACCGGGGTTGACGGGACCCAGTACTTC. Residues: CASRTGVDGTQYF.

In its sample, this clone was seen once. The V gene is TRBV5-4, the J gene TRBJ2-7, with D tentatively TRBD1 (5 bases). The germline V and J ends were trimmed by 4 bases and 3 bases, with 17 bases remaining between them. Germline lookup yields CDR1 SGHNT and CDR2 YYREEE (reference sequence). This CDR3 comprises 15 residues. The CDR3 DNA sequence: TGTGCCAGCAGCCCCCAAGGGGTTCCTGACTACGAGCAGTACTTC. It encodes CASSPQGVPDYEQYF.

A word on this clone: Other nucleotide sequences in the sample specify the same CDR3. The gene calls are TRBV30 and TRBJ1-5; no clear D. The germline V and J ends were trimmed by 0 bases and 5 bases, with 8 bases remaining between them. The CDR3 runs 13 residues. Per germline, CDR1 GTSNPN and CDR2 SVGIG (reference sequence). The CDR3 coding sequence is TGTGCCTGGAGTGTACGGCGGGATCAGCCCCAGCATTTT. Translated: CAWSVRRDQPQHF.

In its sample, this clone was seen once. The chain is built from TRBV5-8 and TRBJ2-7; TRBD1 matches 9 bases. V shed 4 bases, J shed 7 bases, and the junction held 9 bases outside the gene matches. CDR3 length equals 14 residues. Germline V CDR1 and CDR2: SGHTS, YDEGEE. CDR3 region: CASSLDRGRGEQYF. The CDR3 DNA is TGTGCCAGCAGCCTGGACAGGGGACGAGGAGAGCAGTACTTC. Variable domain in full (rest from reference TRBV5-8 and TRBJ2-7): EAGVTQSPTHLIKTRGQQATLRCSPISGHTSVYWYQQALGLGLQFLLWYDEGEERNRGNFPPRFSGRQFPNYSSELNVNALELEDSALYLCASSLDRGRGEQYFGPGTRLTVT.

The rearrangement joins TRBV2 to TRBJ2-1, with TRBD2 identical over 7 bases. The germline V gene encodes CDR1 SNHLY and CDR2 FYNNEI. The CDR3 runs 15 residues. After removal of 5 bases from V and 2 bases from J, the junction contained 6 bases not matched to a gene. CDR3 sequence: CASSPPREAYNEQFF. CDR3 in DNA: TGTGCCAGCAGTCCTCCCCGGGAGGCCTACAATGAGCAGTTCTTC.

The rearrangement joins TRBV4-2 to TRBJ2-1; D uncertain. Trimming removed 0 bases from V and 10 bases from J, with 13 bases in between. Per germline, CDR1 LGHNA and CDR2 YNFKEQ. This CDR3 contains 14 residues. As DNA, the CDR3 is TGTGCCAGCAGCCAAGATCTAACTCCGTACGAGCAGTTCTTC. Amino acid sequence: CASSQDLTPYEQFF.

The chain joins TRBV6-4 to TRBJ1-2; 10 positions match TRBD1. The CDR3 runs to 14 residues. Per germline, CDR1 MRHNA and CDR2 SNTAGT. V gave up 6 bases and J gave up 6 bases; unmatched junction bases: 7. The CDR3 here is CASSPGTGVNGYTF. The CDR3 DNA reads TGTGCCAGCAGCCCCGGGACAGGGGTTAATGGCTACACCTTC.

The chain joins TRBV2 to TRBJ2-5; TRBD1 aligns across 7 bases. This CDR3 is 14 amino acids long. The germline V gene encodes CDR1 SNHLY and CDR2 FYNNEI. J was trimmed by 4 bases and V by 4 bases; bases with no gene match: 6. The chain's CDR3 is CASSGNRGTETQYF. CDR3 DNA: TGTGCCAGCAGTGGAAACAGGGGTACAGAGACCCAGTACTTC.

This rearrangement joins TRBV5-4 to TRBJ2-7; no clear D. Germline V gene data show CDR1 as SGHNT and CDR2 as YYREEE (reference sequence). V was shortened by 0 bases and J by 0 bases, with 10 bases between the two germline ends. The CDR3 is 15 residues long. The DNA of the CDR3 is TGTGCCAGCAGCTTGGTCACTCCGAGCTCCTACGAGCAGTACTTC. It yields the protein CASSLVTPSSYEQYF.

The chain is built from TRBV4-3 and TRBJ1-5; TRBD1 might be the D (5 bases). The germline gives CDR1 LGHNA, CDR2 YSLEER. V was pared by 0 bases and J by 2 bases, with 8 bases between. This CDR3 has 15 amino acids. The CDR3 region is CASSQDGRGNQPQHF. The CDR3 DNA follows: TGCGCCAGCAGCCAAGATGGCAGGGGCAATCAGCCCCAGCATTTT.